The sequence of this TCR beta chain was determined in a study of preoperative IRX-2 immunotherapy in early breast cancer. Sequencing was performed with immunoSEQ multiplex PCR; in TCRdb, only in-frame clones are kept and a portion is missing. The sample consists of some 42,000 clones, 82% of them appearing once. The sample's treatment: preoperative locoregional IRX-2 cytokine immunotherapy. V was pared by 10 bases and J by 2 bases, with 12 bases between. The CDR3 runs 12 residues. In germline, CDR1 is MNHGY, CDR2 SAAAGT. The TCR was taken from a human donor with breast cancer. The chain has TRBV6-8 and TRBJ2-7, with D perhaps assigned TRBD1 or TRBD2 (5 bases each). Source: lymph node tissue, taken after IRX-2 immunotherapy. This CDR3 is CAIGDVTYEQYF. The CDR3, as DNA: TGTGCCATCGGGGACGTTACCTACGAGCAGTACTTC.